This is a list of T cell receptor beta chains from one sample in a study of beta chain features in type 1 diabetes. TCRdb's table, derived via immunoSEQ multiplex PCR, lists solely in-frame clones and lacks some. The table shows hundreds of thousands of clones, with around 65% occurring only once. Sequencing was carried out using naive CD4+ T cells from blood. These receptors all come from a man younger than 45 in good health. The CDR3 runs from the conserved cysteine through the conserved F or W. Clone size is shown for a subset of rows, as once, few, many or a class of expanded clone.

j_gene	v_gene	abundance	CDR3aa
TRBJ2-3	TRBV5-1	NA	CASSPPLAGFTDTQYF
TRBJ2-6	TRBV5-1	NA	CASSLDSSGANVLTF
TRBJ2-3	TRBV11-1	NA	CASSSRQGWETQYF
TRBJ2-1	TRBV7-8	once	CASSSILGGRMVIDEQFF
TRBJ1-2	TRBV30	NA	CAWPGRDRETNYGYTF
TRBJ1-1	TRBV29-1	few	CSAPMNTEAFF
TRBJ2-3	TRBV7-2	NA	CASSLASQDTQYF
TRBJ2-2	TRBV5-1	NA	CASSFGTPNTGELFF
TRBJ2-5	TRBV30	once	CAWSVLPGSQETQYF
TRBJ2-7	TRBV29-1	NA	CSGANTDEQYF
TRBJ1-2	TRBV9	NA	CASSAGTGVIYGYTF
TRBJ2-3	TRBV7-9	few	CASSLAGGTDTQYF
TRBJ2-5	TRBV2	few	CASSQRQGVETQYF
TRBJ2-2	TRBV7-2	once	CASSRQFTGELFF
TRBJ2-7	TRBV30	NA	CAWSKTGAPAYEQYF
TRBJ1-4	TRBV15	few	CATSRDRSLGNLFF
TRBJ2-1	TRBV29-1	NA	CSVEELGIEQFF
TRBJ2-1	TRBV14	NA	CASSATLAGVGEQFF
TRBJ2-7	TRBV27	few	CASSDRLAGSYEQYF
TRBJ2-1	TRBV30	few	CAFFIQLAGPYNEQFF
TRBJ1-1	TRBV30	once	CAWSAGSAEAFF
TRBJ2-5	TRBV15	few	CATIPPTGGETQYF
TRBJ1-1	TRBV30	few	CAWSTGGGEAFF
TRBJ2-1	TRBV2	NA	CASGYLYGQQFF
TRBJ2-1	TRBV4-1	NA	CASSPAGQGIYNEQFF
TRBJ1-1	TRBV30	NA	CAWRQGAPEAFF
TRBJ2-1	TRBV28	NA	CASSIPGAQFF
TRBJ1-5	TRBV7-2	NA	CASSPERGGDQPQHF
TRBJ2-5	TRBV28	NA	CASRSGLQETQYF
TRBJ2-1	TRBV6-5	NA	CASRGDSYNEQFF
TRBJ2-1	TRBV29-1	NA	CSTSGPRWYNEQFF
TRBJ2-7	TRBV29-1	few	CSVGTSPYEQYF
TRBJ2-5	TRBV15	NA	CATSRDPRETQYF
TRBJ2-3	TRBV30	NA	CACSTGGTDTQYF
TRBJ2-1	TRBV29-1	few	CSVEESNEQFF